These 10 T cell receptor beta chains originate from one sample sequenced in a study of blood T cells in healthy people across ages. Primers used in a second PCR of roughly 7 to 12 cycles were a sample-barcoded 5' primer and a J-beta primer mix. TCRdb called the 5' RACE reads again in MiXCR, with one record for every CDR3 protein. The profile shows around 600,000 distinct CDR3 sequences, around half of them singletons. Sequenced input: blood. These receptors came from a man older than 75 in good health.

The CDR3 loop reads CASGGGGALEQFF. CDR3 sequence (DNA): TGCGCCAGCGGCGGCGGGGGGGCACTAGAGCAGTTCTTC. The chain is built from TRBV5-1 and TRBJ2-1; 9 nucleotides match TRBD2. This CDR3 has 13 residues. J gave up 10 bases and V 7 bases, and 9 bases lay outside the gene matches. The germline V gene has CDR1 SGHRS and CDR2 YFSETQ.

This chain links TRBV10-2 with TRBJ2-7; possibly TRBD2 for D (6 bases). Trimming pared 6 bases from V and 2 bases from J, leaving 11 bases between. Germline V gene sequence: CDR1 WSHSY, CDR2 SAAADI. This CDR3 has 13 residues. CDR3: CASRRDGTYEQYF. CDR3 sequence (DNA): TGCGCCAGCAGGCGGGACGGCACCTACGAGCAGTACTTC.

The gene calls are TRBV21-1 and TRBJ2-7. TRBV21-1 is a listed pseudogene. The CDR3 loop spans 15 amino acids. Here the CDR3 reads CASSKEGSGPYEQYF. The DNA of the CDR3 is TGTGCCAGCAGCAAAGAGGGTAGCGGGCCCTACGAGCAGTACTTC.

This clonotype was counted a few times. This CDR3 reads CASLGPSGANVLTF. As DNA, the CDR3 is TGTGCCAGCCTCGGACCCTCTGGGGCCAACGTCCTGACTTTC. J is TRBJ2-6 and V is TRBV2; D unclear. V lost 8 bases and J 0 bases, leaving 8 bases between the germline ends. The CDR3 length is 14 residues. CDR1 is SNHLY, CDR2 FYNNEI, per germline.

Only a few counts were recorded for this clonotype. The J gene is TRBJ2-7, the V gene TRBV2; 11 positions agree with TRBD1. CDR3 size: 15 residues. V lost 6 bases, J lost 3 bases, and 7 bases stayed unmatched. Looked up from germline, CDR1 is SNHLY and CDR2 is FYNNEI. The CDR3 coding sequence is TGTGCCAGCAGACCCAGGACAGGGGGCTTCTACGAGCAGTACTTC. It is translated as CASRPRTGGFYEQYF. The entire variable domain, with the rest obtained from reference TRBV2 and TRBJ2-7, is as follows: EPEVTQTPSHQVTQMGQEVILRCVPISNHLYFYWYRQILGQKVEFLVSFYNNEISEKSEIFDDQFSVERPDGSNFTLKIRSTKLEDSAMYFCASRPRTGGFYEQYFGPGTRLTVT.

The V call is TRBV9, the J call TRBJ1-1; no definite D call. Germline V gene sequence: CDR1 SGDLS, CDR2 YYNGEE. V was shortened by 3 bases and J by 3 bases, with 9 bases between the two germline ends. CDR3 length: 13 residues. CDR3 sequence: CASSEGMDTEAFF. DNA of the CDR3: TGTGCCAGCAGCGAGGGCATGGACACTGAAGCTTTCTTT. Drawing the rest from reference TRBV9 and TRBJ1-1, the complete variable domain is DSGVTQTPKHLITATGQRVTLRCSPRSGDLSVYWYQQSLDQGLQFLIQYYNGEERAKGNILERFSAQQFPDLHSELNLSSLELGDSALYFCASSEGMDTEAFFGQGTRLTVV.

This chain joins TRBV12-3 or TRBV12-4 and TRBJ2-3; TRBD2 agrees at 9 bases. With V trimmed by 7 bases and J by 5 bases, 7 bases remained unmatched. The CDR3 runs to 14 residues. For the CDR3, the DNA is TGTGCCAGCACCCTTAGCGGGAGAGGAGATACGCAGTATTTT. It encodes CASTLSGRGDTQYF.

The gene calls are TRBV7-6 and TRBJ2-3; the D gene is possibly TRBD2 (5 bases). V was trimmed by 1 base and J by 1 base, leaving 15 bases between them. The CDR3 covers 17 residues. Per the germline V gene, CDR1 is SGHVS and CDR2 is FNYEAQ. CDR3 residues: CASSLEGGLARTDTQYF. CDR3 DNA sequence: TGTGCCAGCAGCTTAGAGGGTGGGTTAGCGCGCACAGATACGCAGTATTTT.

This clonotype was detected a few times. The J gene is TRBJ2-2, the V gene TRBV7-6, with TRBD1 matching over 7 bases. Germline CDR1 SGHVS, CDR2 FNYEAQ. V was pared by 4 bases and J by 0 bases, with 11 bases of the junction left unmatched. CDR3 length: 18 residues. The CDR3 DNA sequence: TGTGCCAGCAGCTCAAGACAGGGATTTGGAACGAACACCGGGGAGCTGTTTTTT. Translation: CASSSRQGFGTNTGELFF. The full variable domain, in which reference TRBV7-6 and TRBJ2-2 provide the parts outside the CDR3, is GAGVSQSPRYKVTKRGQDVALRCDPISGHVSLYWYRQALGQGPEFLTYFNYEAQQDKSGLPNDRFSAERPEGSISTLTIQRTEQRDSAMYRCASSSRQGFGTNTGELFFGEGSRLTVL.

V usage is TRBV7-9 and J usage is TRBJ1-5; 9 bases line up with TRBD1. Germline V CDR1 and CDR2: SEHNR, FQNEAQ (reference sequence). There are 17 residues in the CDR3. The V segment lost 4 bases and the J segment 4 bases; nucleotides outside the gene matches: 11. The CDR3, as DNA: TGTGCCAGCAGCTCTGGTACAGGGGGCTGGGGGAATCAGCCCCAGCATTTT. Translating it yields CASSSGTGGWGNQPQHF.